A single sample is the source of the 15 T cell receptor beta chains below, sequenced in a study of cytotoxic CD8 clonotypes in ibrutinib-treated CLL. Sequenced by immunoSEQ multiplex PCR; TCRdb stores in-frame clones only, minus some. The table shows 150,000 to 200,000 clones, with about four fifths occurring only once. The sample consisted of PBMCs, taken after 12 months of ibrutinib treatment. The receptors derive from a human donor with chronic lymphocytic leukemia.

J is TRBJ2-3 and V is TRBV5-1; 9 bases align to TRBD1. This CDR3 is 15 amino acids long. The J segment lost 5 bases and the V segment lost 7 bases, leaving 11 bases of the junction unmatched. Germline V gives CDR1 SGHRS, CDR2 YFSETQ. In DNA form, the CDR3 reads TGCGCCAGCGGAGATACAGGGGGCACGGGAGATACGCAGTATTTT. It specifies CASGDTGGTGDTQYF.

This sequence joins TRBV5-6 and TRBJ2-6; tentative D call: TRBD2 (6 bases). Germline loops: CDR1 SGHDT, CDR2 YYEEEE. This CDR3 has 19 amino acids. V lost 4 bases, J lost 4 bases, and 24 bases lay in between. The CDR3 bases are TGTGCCAGCAGCGGACTACGGGGCCGACTATTATCCGGGGCCAACGTCCTGACTTTC. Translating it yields CASSGLRGRLLSGANVLTF. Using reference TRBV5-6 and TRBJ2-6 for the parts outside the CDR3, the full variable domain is DAGVTQSPTHLIKTRGQQVTLRCSPKSGHDTVSWYQQALGQGPQFIFQYYEEEERQRGNFPDRFSGHQFPNYSSELNVNALLLGDSALYLCASSGLRGRLLSGANVLTFGAGSRLTVL.

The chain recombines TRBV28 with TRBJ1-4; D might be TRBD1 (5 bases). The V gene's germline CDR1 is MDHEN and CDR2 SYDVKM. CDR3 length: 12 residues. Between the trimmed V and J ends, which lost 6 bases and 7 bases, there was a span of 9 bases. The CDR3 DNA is TGTGCCAGCAGCAGGGAAGGTGAAAAACTGTTTTTT. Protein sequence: CASSREGEKLFF.

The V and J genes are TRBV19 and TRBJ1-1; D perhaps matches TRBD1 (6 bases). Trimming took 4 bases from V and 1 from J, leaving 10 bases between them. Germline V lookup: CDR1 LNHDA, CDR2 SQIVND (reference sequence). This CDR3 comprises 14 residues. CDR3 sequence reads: CASSRGLGNTEAFF. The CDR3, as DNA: TGTGCCAGTAGTAGGGGGCTAGGGAACACTGAAGCTTTCTTT.

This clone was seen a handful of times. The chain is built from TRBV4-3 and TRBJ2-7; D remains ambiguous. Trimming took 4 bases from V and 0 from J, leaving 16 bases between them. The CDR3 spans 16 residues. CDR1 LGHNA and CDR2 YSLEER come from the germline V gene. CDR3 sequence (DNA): TGCGCCAGCAGCCTTACCCCGGGCAGCAACTCCTACGAGCAGTACTTC. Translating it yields CASSLTPGSNSYEQYF.

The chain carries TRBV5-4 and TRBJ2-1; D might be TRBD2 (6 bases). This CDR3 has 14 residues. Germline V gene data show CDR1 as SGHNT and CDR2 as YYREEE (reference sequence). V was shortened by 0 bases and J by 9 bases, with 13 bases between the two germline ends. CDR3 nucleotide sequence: TGTGCCAGCAGCTTGGGGAGGAGGGCCGGTGAGCAGTTCTTC. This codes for CASSLGRRAGEQFF.

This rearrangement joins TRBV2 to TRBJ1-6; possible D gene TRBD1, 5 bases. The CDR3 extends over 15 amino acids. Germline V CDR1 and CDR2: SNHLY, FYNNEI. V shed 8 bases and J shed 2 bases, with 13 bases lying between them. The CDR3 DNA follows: TGTGCCAGCCGGCTAGGGACGACCTATAATTCACCCCTCCACTTT. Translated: CASRLGTTYNSPLHF.

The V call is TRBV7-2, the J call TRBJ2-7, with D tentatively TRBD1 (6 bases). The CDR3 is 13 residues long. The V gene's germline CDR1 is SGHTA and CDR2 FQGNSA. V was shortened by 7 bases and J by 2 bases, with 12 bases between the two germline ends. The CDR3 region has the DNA TGTGCCAGCAATCACAGGGCCACCTACGAGCAGTACTTC. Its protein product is CASNHRATYEQYF.

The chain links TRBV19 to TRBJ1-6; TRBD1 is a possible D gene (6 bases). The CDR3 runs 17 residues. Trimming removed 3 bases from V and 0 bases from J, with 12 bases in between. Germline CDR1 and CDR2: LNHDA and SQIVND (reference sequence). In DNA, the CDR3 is TGTGCCAGTAGTATGAAGGGGGAGAGCTCCTATAATTCACCCCTCCACTTT. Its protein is CASSMKGESSYNSPLHF. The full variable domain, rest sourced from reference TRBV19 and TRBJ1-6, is DGGITQSPKYLFRKEGQNVTLSCEQNLNHDAMYWYRQDPGQGLRLIYYSQIVNDFQKGDIAEGYSVSREKKESFPLTVTSAQKNPTAFYLCASSMKGESSYNSPLHFGNGTRLTVT.

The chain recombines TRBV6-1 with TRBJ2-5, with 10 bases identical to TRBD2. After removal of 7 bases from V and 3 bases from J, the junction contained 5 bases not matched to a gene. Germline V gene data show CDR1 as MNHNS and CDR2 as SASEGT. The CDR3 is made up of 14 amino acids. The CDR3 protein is CASMGLAGEETQYF. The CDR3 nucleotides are TGTGCCAGCATGGGTCTAGCGGGGGAAGAGACCCAGTACTTC.

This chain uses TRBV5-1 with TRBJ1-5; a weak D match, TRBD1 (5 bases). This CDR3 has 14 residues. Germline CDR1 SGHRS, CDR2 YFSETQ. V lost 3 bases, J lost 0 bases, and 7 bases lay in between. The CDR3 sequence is CASSSDSSNQPQHF. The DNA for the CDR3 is TGCGCCAGCAGCTCTGACAGTAGCAATCAGCCCCAGCATTTT.

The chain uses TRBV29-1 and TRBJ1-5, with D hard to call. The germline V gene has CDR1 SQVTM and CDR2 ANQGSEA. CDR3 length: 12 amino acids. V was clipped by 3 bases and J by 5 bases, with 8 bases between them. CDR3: CSVESADQPQHF. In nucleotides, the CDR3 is TGCAGCGTTGAGTCAGCGGATCAGCCCCAGCATTTT. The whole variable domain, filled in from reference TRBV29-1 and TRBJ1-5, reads SAVISQKPSRDICQRGTSLTIQCQVDSQVTMMFWYRQQPGQSLTLIATANQGSEATYESGFVIDKFPISRPNLTFSTLTVSNMSPEDSSIYLCSVESADQPQHFGDGTRLSIL.

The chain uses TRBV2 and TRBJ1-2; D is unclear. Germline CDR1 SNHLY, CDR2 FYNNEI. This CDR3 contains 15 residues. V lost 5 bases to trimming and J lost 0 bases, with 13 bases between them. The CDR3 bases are TGTGCCAGCAGTCTGCGAGCGTCGACTAACTATGGCTACACCTTC. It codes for CASSLRASTNYGYTF.

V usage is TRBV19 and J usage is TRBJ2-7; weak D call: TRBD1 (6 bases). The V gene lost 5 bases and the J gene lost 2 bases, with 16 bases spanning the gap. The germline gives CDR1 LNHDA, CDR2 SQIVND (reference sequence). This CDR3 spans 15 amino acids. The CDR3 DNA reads TGTGCCAGTAGTCCCCGTGGGCAGGGGACCTACGAGCAGTACTTC. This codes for CASSPRGQGTYEQYF.

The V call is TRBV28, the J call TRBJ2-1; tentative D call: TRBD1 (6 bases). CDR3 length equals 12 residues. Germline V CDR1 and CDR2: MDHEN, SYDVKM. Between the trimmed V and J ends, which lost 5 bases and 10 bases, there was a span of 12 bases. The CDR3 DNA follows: TGTGCCAGCAGTGTACAGGGTTGGGAGCAGTTCTTC. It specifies CASSVQGWEQFF. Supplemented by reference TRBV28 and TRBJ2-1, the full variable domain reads DVKVTQSSRYLVKRTGEKVFLECVQDMDHENMFWYRQDPGLGLRLIYFSYDVKMKEKGDIPEGYSVSREKKERFSLILESASTNQTSMYLCASSVQGWEQFFGPGTRLTVL.